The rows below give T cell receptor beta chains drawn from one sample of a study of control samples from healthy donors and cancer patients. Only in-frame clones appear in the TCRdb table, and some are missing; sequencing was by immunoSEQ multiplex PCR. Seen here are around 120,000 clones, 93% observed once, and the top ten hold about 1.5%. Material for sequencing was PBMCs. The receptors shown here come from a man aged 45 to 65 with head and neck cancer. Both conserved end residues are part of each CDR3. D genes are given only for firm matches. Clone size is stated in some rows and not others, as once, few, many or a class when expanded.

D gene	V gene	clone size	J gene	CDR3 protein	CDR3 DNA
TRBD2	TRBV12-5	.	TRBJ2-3	CASGWGLAVADTQYF	TGTGCTAGTGGCTGGGGACTAGCGGTTGCAGATACGCAGTATTTT
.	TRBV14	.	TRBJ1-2	CASSPTGFGYTF	TGTGCCAGCAGCCCCACAGGGTTTGGCTACACCTTC
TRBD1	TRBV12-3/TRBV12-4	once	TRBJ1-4	CASSGQAILKLFF	TGTGCCAGCAGTGGACAGGCGATTCTAAAACTGTTTTTT
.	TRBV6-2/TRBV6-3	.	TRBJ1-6	CASSLQGAPLHF	TGTGCCAGCAGTCTACAGGGAGCACCCCTCCACTTT
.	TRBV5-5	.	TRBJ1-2	CASSFPKGVIRGYTF	TGTGCCAGCAGCTTCCCGAAGGGGGTGATACGCGGCTACACCTTC
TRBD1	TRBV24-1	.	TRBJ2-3	CATSDLGTGNTDTQYF	TGTGCCACCAGTGATTTAGGGACAGGGAACACAGATACGCAGTATTTT
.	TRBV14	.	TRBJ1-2	CASSYPGTLGSHGYTF	TGTGCCAGCAGCTACCCCGGGACCCTGGGGTCCCATGGCTACACCTTC
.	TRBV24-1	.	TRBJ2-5	CATSEGRFNQETQYF	TGTGCCACCAGTGAAGGCAGGTTTAACCAAGAGACCCAGTACTTC
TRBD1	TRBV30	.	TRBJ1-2	CAWYEDRGRGGYTF	TGTGCCTGGTATGAAGACAGGGGGCGAGGGGGCTACACCTTC
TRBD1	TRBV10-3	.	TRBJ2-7	CAISLGQGTGEQYF	TGTGCCATCAGCCTGGGACAGGGAACCGGCGAGCAGTACTTC
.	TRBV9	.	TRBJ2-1	CASSVVSRASGYNEQFF	TGTGCCAGCAGCGTAGTGAGTCGGGCGTCGGGCTACAATGAGCAGTTCTTC
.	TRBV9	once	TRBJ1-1	CASSVGWATEAFF	TGTGCCAGCAGCGTAGGTTGGGCTACTGAAGCTTTCTTT
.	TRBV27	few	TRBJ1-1	CASSLVRGNTEAFF	TGTGCCAGCAGTTTGGTCAGGGGTAACACTGAAGCTTTCTTT
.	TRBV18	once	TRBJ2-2	CASSPPLGGGTNTGELFF	TGTGCCAGCTCACCACCTTTGGGCGGTGGAACGAACACCGGGGAGCTGTTTTTT
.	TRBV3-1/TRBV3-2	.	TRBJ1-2	CASSRDGHYGYTF	TGTGCCAGCAGCCGGGACGGCCACTATGGCTACACCTTC
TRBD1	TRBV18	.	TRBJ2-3	CASSLQGTNTQYF	TGTGCCAGCTCACTACAGGGGACGAATACGCAGTATTTT
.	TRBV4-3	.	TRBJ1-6	CASSLAGTPYNSPLHF	TGCGCCAGCAGCCTCGCCGGGACACCTTATAATTCACCCCTCCACTTT
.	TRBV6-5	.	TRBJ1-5	CASSRSRGNQPQHF	TGTGCCAGCAGCCGCTCGAGGGGCAATCAGCCCCAGCATTTT
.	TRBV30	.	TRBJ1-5	CAWNSQGRNQPQHF	TGTGCCTGGAATAGTCAGGGGAGAAATCAGCCCCAGCATTTT
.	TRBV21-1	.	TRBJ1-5	CASNPNQPQHF	TGTGCCAGCAACCCGAATCAGCCCCAGCATTTT
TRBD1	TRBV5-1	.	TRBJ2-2	CASSPGTVGTGELFF	TGCGCCAGCAGCCCCGGGACAGTAGGGACCGGGGAGCTGTTTTTT
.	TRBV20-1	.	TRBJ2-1	CSASLGNEQFF	TGCAGTGCTAGTTTGGGGAATGAGCAGTTCTTC
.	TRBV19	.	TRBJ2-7	CASSIDRDYEQYF	TGTGCCAGTAGTATCGATCGGGACTACGAGCAGTACTTC
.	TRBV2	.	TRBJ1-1	CASSARTVNTEAFF	TGTGCCAGCAGTGCCCGGACAGTGAACACTGAAGCTTTCTTT
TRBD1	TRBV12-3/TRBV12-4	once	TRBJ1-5	CASSLTGRQPQHF	TGTGCCAGCAGCTTGACAGGGCGCCAGCCCCAGCATTTT
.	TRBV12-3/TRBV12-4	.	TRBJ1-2	CASRIGGGGYTF	TGTGCCAGCAGGATAGGGGGTGGGGGCTACACCTTC
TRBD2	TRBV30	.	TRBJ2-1	CATRLAGSYNEQFF	TGTGCCACCCGACTAGCGGGGAGTTACAATGAGCAGTTCTTC
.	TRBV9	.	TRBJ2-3	CASSGQYTDTQYF	TGTGCCAGCAGCGGACAGTACACAGATACGCAGTATTTT
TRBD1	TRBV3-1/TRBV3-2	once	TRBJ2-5	CASSPYSWDSQETQYF	TGTGCCAGCAGCCCTTACTCGTGGGACAGCCAAGAGACCCAGTACTTC
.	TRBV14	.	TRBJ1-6	CASSSLRPLNNSPLHF	TGTGCCAGCAGCTCCTTGAGGCCCTTGAATAATTCACCCCTCCACTTT
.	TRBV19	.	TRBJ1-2	CASSIGGTDPVLNYGYTF	TGTGCCAGTAGTATAGGTGGAACAGACCCAGTTCTTAACTATGGCTACACCTTC
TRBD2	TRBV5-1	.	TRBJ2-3	CASSPAGGHPNTQYF	TGCGCCAGCAGCCCCGCGGGGGGCCACCCAAATACGCAGTATTTT
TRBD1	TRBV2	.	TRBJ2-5	CASLTGVETQYF	TGTGCCAGCTTGACAGGGGTAGAGACCCAGTACTTC
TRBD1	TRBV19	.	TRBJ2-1	CASSIGTGGNEQFF	TGTGCCAGTAGTATAGGGACAGGGGGGAATGAGCAGTTCTTC
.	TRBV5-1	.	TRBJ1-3	CASSLSVLSGNTIYF	TGCGCCAGCAGCTTATCGGTCCTTTCTGGAAACACCATATATTTT
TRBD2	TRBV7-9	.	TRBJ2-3	CASSLSGGGATDTQYF	TGTGCCAGCAGCTTAAGCGGGGGCGGGGCCACAGATACGCAGTATTTT
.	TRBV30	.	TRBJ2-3	CAWSVGSTDTQYF	TGTGCCTGGAGTGTAGGCTCCACAGATACGCAGTATTTT
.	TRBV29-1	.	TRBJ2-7	CSVTHWSSYEQYF	TGCAGCGTTACTCACTGGAGCTCCTACGAGCAGTACTTC
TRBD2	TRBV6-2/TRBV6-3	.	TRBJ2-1	CASSYSGRGVYNEQFF	TGTGCCAGCAGTTACTCCGGGCGGGGGGTATACAATGAGCAGTTCTTC
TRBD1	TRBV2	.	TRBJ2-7	CATKGQGMGSPYF	TGTGCCACTAAAGGACAGGGGATGGGGTCGCCTTACTTC
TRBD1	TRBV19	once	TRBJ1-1	CASRQDRGTEAFF	TGTGCCAGTAGGCAAGACAGGGGCACTGAAGCTTTCTTT
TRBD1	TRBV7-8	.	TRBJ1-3	CASLLSRDRGNTIYF	TGTGCCAGCTTACTATCCCGGGACAGGGGAAACACCATATATTTT
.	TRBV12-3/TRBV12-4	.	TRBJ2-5	CASSLRLETQYF	TGTGCCAGCAGTTTACGGTTGGAGACCCAGTACTTC
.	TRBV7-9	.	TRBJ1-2	CASSLNRYGYTF	TGTGCCAGCAGCTTAAACCGCTATGGCTACACCTTC
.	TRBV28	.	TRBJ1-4	CASSPALAGEKLFF	TGTGCCAGCAGTCCAGCCTTGGCCGGTGAAAAACTGTTTTTT
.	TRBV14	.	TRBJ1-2	CASSVGLSYGYTF	TGTGCCAGCAGTGTAGGCCTTTCCTATGGCTACACCTTC
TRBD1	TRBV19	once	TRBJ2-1	CASRKGTGVSNEQFF	TGTGCCAGTAGGAAAGGGACAGGGGTTAGCAATGAGCAGTTCTTC
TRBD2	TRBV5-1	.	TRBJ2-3	CASSSRLAGGPTDTQYF	TGCGCCAGCAGCTCCCGATTAGCGGGGGGGCCGACAGATACGCAGTATTTT
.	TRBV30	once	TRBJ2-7	CAGSSEGGLSSYEQYF	TGTGCCGGGAGCTCGGAAGGAGGTTTGAGCTCCTACGAGCAGTACTTC
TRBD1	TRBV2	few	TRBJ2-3	CASAWTGGTDTQYF	TGTGCCAGCGCTTGGACAGGGGGCACAGATACGCAGTATTTT
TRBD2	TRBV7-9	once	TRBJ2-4	CASSLGRDIQYF	TGTGCCAGCAGCTTGGGGAGGGACATTCAGTACTTC
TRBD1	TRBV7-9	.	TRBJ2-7	CASSSTGGYEQYF	TGTGCCAGCAGCTCGACAGGGGGCTACGAGCAGTACTTC
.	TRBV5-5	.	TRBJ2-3	CASSLKGFTDTQYF	TGTGCCAGCAGCTTAAAAGGATTCACAGATACGCAGTATTTT